Reported below is one T cell receptor beta chain. The record originates from a study of control samples from healthy donors and cancer patients. CDR1 is MGHRA and CDR2 is YSYEKL in the germline V gene. The CDR3 runs 14 residues. The V end was cut by 1 base, the J end by 3 bases, with 10 bases between. The repertoire was sequenced with immunoSEQ multiplex PCR; TCRdb's copy has only in-frame clones and lacks some. The repertoire holds some 140,000 clones, with 90% to 95% as singletons. This receptor was obtained from a man aged 35-49 years in good health. The sequencing input was blood. This rearrangement joins TRBV4-1 to TRBJ2-7; D remains unclear. The CDR3 sequence: CASSQAMASYEQYF. CDR3 in DNA: TGCGCCAGCAGCCAAGCTATGGCAAGCTACGAGCAGTACTTC.